Listed below are T cell receptor beta chains from one sample, sequenced in a study of response to subunit inactivated influenza vaccine. TCRdb itself ran the RT-PCR reads through MiXCR, one entry per CDR3 protein. The sample lists hundreds of thousands of distinct CDR3 sequences, approximately 10% occurring once. The source material was PBMCs from blood, sampled roughly 46 days after vaccination. The receptor set was obtained from a man over 45 who received an inactivated influenza vaccine. Each CDR3 is given with its conserved first and last residue. Each record gives: clone size, J gene, D gene, V gene, CDR3 protein, CDR3 DNA. A D gene is named only where the DNA matches it firmly. The listing skips clone size in some rows; elsewhere it reads once, few, many or a size class.

>many|TRBJ2-3|-|TRBV10-3
CAIRLRDSTDTQYF
TGTGCCATCAGACTAAGGGACAGCACAGATACGCAGTATTTT
>-|TRBJ2-7|-|TRBV20-1
CNAREQGKGYEQYF
TGCAATGCTAGAGAACAGGGAAAGGGCTACGAGCAGTACTTC
>-|TRBJ2-3|TRBD2|TRBV10-3
CAISEGGRATGGTQYF
TGTGCCATCAGTGAGGGCGGGAGGGCCACCGGGGGTACGCAGTATTTT
>few|TRBJ2-7|-|TRBV7-9
CASSLDSSPFYEQYF
TGTGCCAGCAGCTTAGATAGTTCCCCTTTCTACGAGCAGTACTTC
>-|TRBJ1-1|-|TRBV4-1
CASSHPVSGRAEAFF
TGCGCCAGCAGCCATCCCGTATCGGGCCGCGCTGAAGCTTTCTTT
>few|TRBJ2-3|-|TRBV20-1
CSAAGQRTDTQYF
TGCAGTGCCGCGGGACAGCGCACAGATACGCAGTATTTT
>few|TRBJ2-4|TRBD1|TRBV9
CASSGVGTGENIQYF
TGTGCCAGCAGCGGCGTCGGGACAGGCGAAAACATTCAGTACTTC
>many|TRBJ2-1|TRBD2|TRBV7-9
CASTSGDSYNEQFF
TGTGCCAGCACGAGCGGGGATTCCTACAATGAGCAGTTCTTC
>-|TRBJ2-1|-|TRBV7-9
CASSLVAGRDEQFF
TGTGCCAGCAGCTTAGTGGCAGGAAGGGATGAGCAGTTCTTC
>few|TRBJ2-7|-|TRBV3-1
CASSRRGEEEQYF
TGTGCCAGCAGCCGAAGGGGGGAGGAAGAGCAGTACTTC
>-|TRBJ1-6|-|TRBV27
CASSWYANSPLHF
TGTGCCAGCAGTTGGTACGCAAATTCACCCCTCCACTTT
>-|TRBJ2-3|TRBD2|TRBV11-3
CASSSNGGASDTQYF
TGTGCCAGCAGCTCAAACGGGGGGGCTTCAGATACGCAGTATTTT
>many|TRBJ2-7|-|TRBV24-1
CATSDVSHEQYF
TGTGCCACCAGTGACGTGTCTCACGAGCAGTACTTC
>few|TRBJ2-5|TRBD2|TRBV2
CASSEGTGTTIQETQYF
TGTGCCAGCAGTGAAGGAACCGGGACTACGATCCAAGAGACCCAGTACTTC
>few|TRBJ2-5|-|TRBV6-5
CASSSPRETQYF
TGTGCCAGCAGTTCCCCCCGGGAGACCCAGTACTTC
>-|TRBJ2-7|TRBD1|TRBV28
CASSTSGQGSAYEQYF
TGTGCCAGCAGTACCTCGGGACAGGGTTCCGCCTACGAGCAGTACTTC
>-|TRBJ2-3|-|TRBV15
CATSPPASTDTQYF
TGTGCCACCAGCCCCCCCGCTAGCACAGATACGCAGTATTTT
>-|TRBJ2-5|TRBD2|TRBV4-3
CASSQAAGGPKETQYF
TGCGCCAGCAGCCAAGCGGCGGGGGGGCCAAAAGAGACCCAGTACTTC
>few|TRBJ2-5|-|TRBV2
CASSELTKGTQYF
TGTGCCAGCAGTGAACTCACGAAGGGGACCCAGTACTTC
>-|TRBJ1-1|-|TRBV3-1
CASSQEGRWTEAFF
TGTGCCAGCAGCCAAGAGGGGAGGTGGACTGAAGCTTTCTTT
>-|TRBJ2-3|TRBD2|TRBV20-1
CSASVTSGGTDTQYF
TGCAGTGCTAGTGTCACTAGCGGGGGCACAGATACGCAGTATTTT
>-|TRBJ2-1|TRBD2|TRBV7-9
CASSLGLAGWGEQFF
TGTGCCAGCAGCCTAGGACTAGCGGGATGGGGTGAGCAGTTCTTC